Below are 6 T cell receptor beta chains sequenced from a single sample in a study of blood T cells in healthy people across ages. A sample-barcoded 5' primer and a J-beta primer mix were used in a second PCR of roughly 6 to 11 cycles. TCRdb re-derived calls from the 5' RACE reads in MiXCR, one entry per CDR3 protein. The repertoire holds around 1.5 million distinct CDR3 sequences, with almost 60% as singletons. Sequencing used blood. The source of these receptors is a man younger than 35 in good health.

A word on this clonotype: Being one base from a much bigger clone, this may be a read error. The V call is TRBV7-2, the J call TRBJ2-3; unclear D gene. The germline V gene has CDR1 SGHTA and CDR2 FQGNSA. The CDR3 sequence is 14 residues long. The CDR3 DNA reads as TGTGCCAGCAGCGTAGCCTGGCAGCCAGATACGCAGTATTTT. Translating gives CASSVAWQPDTQYF.

This clonotype occurred a few times. This chain uses TRBV7-2 with TRBJ2-3; 8 nucleotides match TRBD2. Germline loops: CDR1 SGHTA, CDR2 FQGNSA. There are 15 residues in the CDR3. V was clipped by 5 bases and J by 6 bases; unmatched bases: 10. CDR3 in amino acids: CASSGESGRSDTQYF. CDR3 nucleotide sequence: TGTGCCAGCAGCGGGGAGAGCGGGAGAAGCGATACGCAGTATTTT.

The chain couples TRBV29-1 to TRBJ1-1; D is ambiguous. From germline, CDR1 is SQVTM and CDR2 ANQGSEA. Trimming pared 4 bases from V and 0 bases from J, leaving 6 bases between. The CDR3 sequence is 12 residues long. Written as DNA, the CDR3 is TGCAGCGTTGCCAGGCTGAACACTGAAGCTTTCTTT. Translating gives CSVARLNTEAFF.

In regard to this clonotype: The junction differs from germline at one of its ends, possibly a read error. The chain employs TRBV12-3 or TRBV12-4 and TRBJ2-4; TRBD1 is a possible D gene (6 bases). The DNA matches TRBJ2-7 better at its end, which makes the J call doubtful. The length of the CDR3 is 16 residues. This CDR3 reads CVSSLTDKGQYYEQYF. The CDR3 coding sequence is TGTGTCAGCAGTTTAACCGATAAGGGACAATACTACGAGCAGTACTTC.

V is TRBV7-8 and J is TRBJ2-4; 9 positions agree with TRBD2. The J call may not be correct, given that the DNA end is closer to TRBJ2-7. Germline loops: CDR1 SGHVS, CDR2 FQNEAQ. CDR3 length: 15 amino acids. DNA for the CDR3: TGTGCCAGCAGCCCCCCGGCGGGAGGGCGCTACGAGCAGTACTTC. It specifies CASSPPAGGRYEQYF.

The rearrangement uses TRBV29-1 and TRBJ1-1; weak D call: TRBD1 (6 bases). The CDR3 is 9 amino acids. Germline V gene sequence: CDR1 SQVTM, CDR2 ANQGSEA. V shed 6 bases and J shed 11 bases, with 10 bases lying between them. The CDR3 loop reads CSVSGEAFF. The CDR3 nucleotides are TGCAGCGTCTCAGGGGAGGCTTTCTTT.